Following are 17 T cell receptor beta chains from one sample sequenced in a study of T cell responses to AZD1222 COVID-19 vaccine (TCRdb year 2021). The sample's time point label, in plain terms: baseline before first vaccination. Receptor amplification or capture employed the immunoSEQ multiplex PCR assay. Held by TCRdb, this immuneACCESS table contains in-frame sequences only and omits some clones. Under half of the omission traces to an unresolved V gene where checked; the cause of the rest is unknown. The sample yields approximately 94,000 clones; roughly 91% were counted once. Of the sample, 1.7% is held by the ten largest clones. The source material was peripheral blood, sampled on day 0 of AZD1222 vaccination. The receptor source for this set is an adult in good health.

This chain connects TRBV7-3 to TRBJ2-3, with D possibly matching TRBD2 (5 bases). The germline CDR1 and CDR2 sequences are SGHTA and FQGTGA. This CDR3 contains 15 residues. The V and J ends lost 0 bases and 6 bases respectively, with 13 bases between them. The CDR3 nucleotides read TGTGCCAGCAGCTTAACGGTTACTCGGAGGGATACGCAGTATTTT. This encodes CASSLTVTRRDTQYF.

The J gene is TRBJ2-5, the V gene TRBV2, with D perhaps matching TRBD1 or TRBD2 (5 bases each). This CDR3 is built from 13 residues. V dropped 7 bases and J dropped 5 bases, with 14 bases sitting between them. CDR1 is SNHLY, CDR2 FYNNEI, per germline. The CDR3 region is CASISGQVETQYF. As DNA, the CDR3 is TGTGCCAGCATTTCGGGGCAGGTGGAGACCCAGTACTTC.

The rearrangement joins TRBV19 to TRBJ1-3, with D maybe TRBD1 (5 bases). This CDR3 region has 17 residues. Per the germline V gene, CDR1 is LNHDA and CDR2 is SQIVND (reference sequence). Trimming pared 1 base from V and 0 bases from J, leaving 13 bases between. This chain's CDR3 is CASSIASDIGSGNTIYF. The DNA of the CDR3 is TGTGCCAGTAGTATAGCCTCGGACATAGGCTCTGGAAACACCATATATTTT.

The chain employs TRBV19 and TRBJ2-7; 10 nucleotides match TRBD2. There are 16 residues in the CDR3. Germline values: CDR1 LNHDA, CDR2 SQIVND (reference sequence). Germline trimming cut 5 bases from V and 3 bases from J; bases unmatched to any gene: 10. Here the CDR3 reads CASSELSGRERYEQYF. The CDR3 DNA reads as TGTGCCAGTAGTGAGTTGAGCGGGAGGGAGCGCTACGAGCAGTACTTC.

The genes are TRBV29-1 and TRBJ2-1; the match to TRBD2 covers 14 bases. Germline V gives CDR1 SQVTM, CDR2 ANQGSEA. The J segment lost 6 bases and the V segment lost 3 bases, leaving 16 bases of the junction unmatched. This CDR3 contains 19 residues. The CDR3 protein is CSVDRGLAGAISSFNEQFF. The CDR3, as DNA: TGCAGCGTTGATCGGGGACTAGCGGGAGCCATTAGTTCTTTCAATGAGCAGTTCTTC.

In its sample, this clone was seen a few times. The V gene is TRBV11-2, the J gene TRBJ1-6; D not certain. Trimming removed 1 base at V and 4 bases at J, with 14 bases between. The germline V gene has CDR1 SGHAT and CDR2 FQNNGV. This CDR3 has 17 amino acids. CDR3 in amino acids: CASSLGSAGVYNSPLHF. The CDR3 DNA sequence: TGTGCCAGCAGCTTAGGTTCAGCGGGCGTTTATAATTCACCCCTCCACTTT.

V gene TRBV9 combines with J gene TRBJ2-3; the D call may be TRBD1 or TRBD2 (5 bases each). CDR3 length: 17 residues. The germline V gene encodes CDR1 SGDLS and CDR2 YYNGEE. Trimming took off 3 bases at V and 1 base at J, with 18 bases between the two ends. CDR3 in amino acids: CASSERPGAWGTDTQYF. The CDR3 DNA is TGTGCCAGCAGCGAGCGCCCCGGGGCTTGGGGCACAGATACGCAGTATTTT.

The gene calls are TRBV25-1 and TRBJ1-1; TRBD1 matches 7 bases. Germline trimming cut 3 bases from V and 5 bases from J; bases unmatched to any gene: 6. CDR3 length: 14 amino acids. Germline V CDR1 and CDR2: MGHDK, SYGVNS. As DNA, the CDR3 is TGTGCCAGCAGTGACATACAGGGGAGAACTGAAGCTTTCTTT. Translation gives CASSDIQGRTEAFF.

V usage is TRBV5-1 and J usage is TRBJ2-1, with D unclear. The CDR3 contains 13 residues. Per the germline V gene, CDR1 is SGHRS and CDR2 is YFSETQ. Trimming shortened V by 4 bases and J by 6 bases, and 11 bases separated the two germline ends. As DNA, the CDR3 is TGCGCCAGCAGCCCCGTCTCCCCCAATGAGCAGTTCTTC. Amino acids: CASSPVSPNEQFF.

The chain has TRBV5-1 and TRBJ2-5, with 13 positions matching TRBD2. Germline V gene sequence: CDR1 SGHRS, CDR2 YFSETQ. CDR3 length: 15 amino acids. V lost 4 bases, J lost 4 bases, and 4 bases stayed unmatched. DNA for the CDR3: TGCGCCAGCAGCGATACTAGCGGGAGGGGAGAGACCCAGTACTTC. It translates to CASSDTSGRGETQYF. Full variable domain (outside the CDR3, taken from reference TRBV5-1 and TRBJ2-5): KAGVTQTPRYLIKTRGQQVTLSCSPISGHRSVSWYQQTPGQGLQFLFEYFSETQRNKGNFPGRFSGRQFSNSRSEMNVSTLELGDSALYLCASSDTSGRGETQYFGPGTRLLVL.

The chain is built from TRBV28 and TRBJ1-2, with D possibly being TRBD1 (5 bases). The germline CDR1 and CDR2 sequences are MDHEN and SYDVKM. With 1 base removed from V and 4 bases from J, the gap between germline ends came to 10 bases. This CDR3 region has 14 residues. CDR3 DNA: TGTGCCAGCAGTTTATTCCGGGGGGGCTATGGCTACACCTTC. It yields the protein CASSLFRGGYGYTF.

The CDR3 loop reads CAWSATGADEQYF. The CDR3 coding sequence is TGTGCCTGGAGTGCCACCGGGGCAGACGAGCAGTACTTC. The J gene is TRBJ2-7, the V gene TRBV30, with D perhaps being TRBD1 or TRBD2 (5 bases each). Per germline, CDR1 GTSNPN and CDR2 SVGIG (reference sequence). This CDR3 has 13 amino acids. Trimming removed 1 base at V and 5 bases at J, with 12 bases between. The full variable domain, with the rest looked up from reference TRBV30 and TRBJ2-7, is SQTIHQWPATLVQPVGSPLSLECTVEGTSNPNLYWYRQAAGRGLQLLFYSVGIGQISSEVPQNLSASRPQDRQFILSSKKLLLSDSGFYLCAWSATGADEQYFGPGTRLTVT.

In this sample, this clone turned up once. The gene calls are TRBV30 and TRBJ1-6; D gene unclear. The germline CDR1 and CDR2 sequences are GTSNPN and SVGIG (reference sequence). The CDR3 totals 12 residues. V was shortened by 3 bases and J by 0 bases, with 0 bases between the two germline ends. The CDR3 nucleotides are TGTGCCTGGAGCTCCTATAATTCACCCCTCCACTTT. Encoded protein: CAWSSYNSPLHF.

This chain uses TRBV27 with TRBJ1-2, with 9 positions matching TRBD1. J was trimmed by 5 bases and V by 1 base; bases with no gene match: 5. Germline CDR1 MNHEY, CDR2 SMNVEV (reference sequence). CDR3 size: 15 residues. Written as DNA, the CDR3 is TGTGCCAGCAGTTTATTTGGGGGACAGGGATATGGCTACACCTTC. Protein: CASSLFGGQGYGYTF.

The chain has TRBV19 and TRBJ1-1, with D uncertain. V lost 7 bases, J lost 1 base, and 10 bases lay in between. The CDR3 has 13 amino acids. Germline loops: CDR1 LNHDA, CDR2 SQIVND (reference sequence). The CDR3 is CASIGWENTEAFF. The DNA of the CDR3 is TGTGCCAGTATCGGGTGGGAGAACACTGAAGCTTTCTTT.

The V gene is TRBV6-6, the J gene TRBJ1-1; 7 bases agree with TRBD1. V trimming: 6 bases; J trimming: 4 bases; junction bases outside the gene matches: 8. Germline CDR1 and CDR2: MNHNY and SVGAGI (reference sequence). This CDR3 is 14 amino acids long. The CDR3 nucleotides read TGTGCCAGCAGGGTAGGGGGCGAGGTCACTGAAGCTTTCTTT. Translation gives CASRVGGEVTEAFF.

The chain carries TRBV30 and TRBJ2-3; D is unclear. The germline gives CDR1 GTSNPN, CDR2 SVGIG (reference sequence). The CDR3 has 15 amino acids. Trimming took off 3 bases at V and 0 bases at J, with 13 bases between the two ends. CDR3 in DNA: TGTGCCTGGAGAGGGCAGAGCGCTAGCACAGATACGCAGTATTTT. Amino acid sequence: CAWRGQSASTDTQYF.